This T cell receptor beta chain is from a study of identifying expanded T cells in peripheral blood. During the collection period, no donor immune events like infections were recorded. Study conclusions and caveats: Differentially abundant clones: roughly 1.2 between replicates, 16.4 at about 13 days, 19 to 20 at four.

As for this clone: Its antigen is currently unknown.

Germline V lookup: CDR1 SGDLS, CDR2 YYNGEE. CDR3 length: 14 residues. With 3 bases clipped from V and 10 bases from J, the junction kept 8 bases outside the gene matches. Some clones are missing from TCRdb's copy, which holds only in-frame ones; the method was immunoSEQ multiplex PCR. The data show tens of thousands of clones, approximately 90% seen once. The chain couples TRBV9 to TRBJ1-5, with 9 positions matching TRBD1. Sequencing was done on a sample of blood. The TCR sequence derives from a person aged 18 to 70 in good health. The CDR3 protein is CASSEQGAWQPQHF. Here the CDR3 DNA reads TGTGCCAGCAGCGAACAGGGGGCCTGGCAACCCCAGCATTTT.